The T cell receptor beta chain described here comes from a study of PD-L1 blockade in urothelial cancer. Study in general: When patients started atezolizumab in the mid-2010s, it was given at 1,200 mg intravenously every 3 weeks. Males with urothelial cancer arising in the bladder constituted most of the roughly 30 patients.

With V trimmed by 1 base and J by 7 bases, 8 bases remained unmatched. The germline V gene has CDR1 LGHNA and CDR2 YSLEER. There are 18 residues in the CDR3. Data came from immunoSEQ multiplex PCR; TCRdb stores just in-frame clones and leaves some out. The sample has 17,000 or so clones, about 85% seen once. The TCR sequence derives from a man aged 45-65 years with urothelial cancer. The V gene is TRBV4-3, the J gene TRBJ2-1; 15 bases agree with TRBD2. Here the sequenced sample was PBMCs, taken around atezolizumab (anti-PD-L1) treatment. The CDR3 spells CASSQAGLAGGRRNEQFF. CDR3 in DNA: TGCGCCAGCAGCCAAGCCGGACTAGCGGGAGGGCGGAGGAATGAGCAGTTCTTC.